A selection of T cell receptor beta chains follows, all from one sample in a study of CD8 T cells in ankylosing spondylitis. TCRdb independently ran MiXCR on the 5' RACE reads; one entry per CDR3 protein. The data contain more than 150,000 distinct CDR3 sequences, about 13% of them singletons. Source material: blood, either unsorted or a sorted T cell fraction (not recorded which). These receptors came from a male donor with ankylosing spondylitis or in good health (not recorded which). The CDR3 runs from the conserved cysteine through the conserved F or W. D genes are given only for firm matches. Part of the rows lack a size; the others show once, few, many or a class for expanded clones.

TRBJ2-1,few,TRBV12-3/TRBV12-4,-,CASEGYDAGNEQFF,TGTGCCAGCGAAGGGTATGATGCGGGTAATGAGCAGTTCTTC
TRBJ2-3,-,TRBV2,TRBD2,CASSEGAGGHTDTQYF,TGTGCCAGCAGTGAAGGAGCGGGGGGGCACACAGATACGCAGTATTTT
TRBJ2-7,-,TRBV12-3/TRBV12-4,TRBD2,CASSSTSGRSYEQYF,TGTGCCAGCAGTTCGACTAGCGGAAGATCATACGAGCAGTACTTC
TRBJ1-1,many,TRBV12-3/TRBV12-4,TRBD1,CASSFGQGMNTEAFF,TGTGCCAGCAGTTTTGGACAGGGAATGAACACTGAAGCTTTCTTT
TRBJ2-2,-,TRBV9,-,CASSVEGTGELFF,TGTGCCAGCAGCGTAGAGGGGACCGGGGAGCTGTTTTTT
TRBJ2-3,few,TRBV11-2,TRBD1,CASSLVDRRGPTQYF,TGTGCCAGCAGCTTAGTGGACAGAAGGGGGCCGACGCAGTATTTT
TRBJ2-3,-,TRBV5-1,-,CASSLALPSEDTQYF,TGCGCCAGCAGCTTGGCCTTACCCTCCGAAGATACGCAGTATTTT
TRBJ1-2,few,TRBV12-3/TRBV12-4,TRBD1,CASQTGSNYGYTF,TGTGCCAGCCAGACAGGGTCTAACTATGGCTACACCTTC
TRBJ2-1,many,TRBV12-3/TRBV12-4,-,CASTGQGKKESYNEQFF,TGTGCCAGCACAGGGCAGGGGAAAAAGGAATCCTACAATGAGCAGTTCTTC
TRBJ2-7,-,TRBV27,-,CASSPIQSYEQYF,TGTGCCAGCAGTCCCATCCAGTCCTACGAGCAGTACTTC
TRBJ2-6,-,TRBV4-2,-,CAMSLGLASSPGANVLTF,TGTGCCATGAGCTTGGGGCTCGCGAGTTCCCCTGGGGCCAACGTCCTGACTTTC
TRBJ1-2,few,TRBV5-6,TRBD1,CASSLQRTGAYGYTF,TGTGCCAGCAGCTTGCAACGGACAGGTGCTTATGGCTACACCTTC
TRBJ2-1,few,TRBV12-5,-,CASGLVAGASEQFF,TGTGCTAGTGGTTTGGTGGCGGGGGCCAGTGAGCAGTTCTTC
TRBJ2-3,-,TRBV2,TRBD2,CASNRLAGLTDTQYF,TGTGCCAGCAACCGACTAGCGGGACTGACAGATACGCAGTATTTT
TRBJ2-1,-,TRBV6-2/TRBV6-3,TRBD1,CASSRYNTGGNEQFF,TGTGCCAGCAGTAGATACAATACAGGGGGCAATGAGCAGTTCTTC
TRBJ2-4,-,TRBV20-1,-,CSARDLNPENIQYF,TGCAGTGCTAGAGATCTTAACCCAGAAAACATTCAGTACTTC
TRBJ1-2,few,TRBV3-1,-,CASSQDVINYGYTF,TGTGCCAGCAGCCAAGATGTGATTAACTATGGCTACACCTTC
TRBJ2-7,many,TRBV5-1,TRBD1,CASLEGPGTGVYEQYF,TGCGCCAGCCTGGAAGGCCCCGGGACAGGGGTGTACGAGCAGTACTTC
TRBJ2-1,few,TRBV7-9,TRBD2,CASSLASREGWLNEQFF,TGTGCCAGCAGCTTAGCGTCGCGGGAGGGATGGCTAAATGAGCAGTTCTTC
TRBJ2-5,few,TRBV27,TRBD2,CASTHSGSGETQYF,TGTGCCAGCACCCATAGCGGGAGCGGAGAGACCCAGTACTTC
TRBJ2-5,few,TRBV4-1,-,CASSQDPGAQETQYF,TGCGCCAGCAGCCAAGATCCAGGGGCGCAAGAGACCCAGTACTTC
TRBJ2-1,-,TRBV29-1,TRBD2,CSARLAGGPYNEQFF,TGCAGCGCCCGACTAGCGGGGGGGCCTTACAATGAGCAGTTCTTC
TRBJ1-6,-,TRBV6-4,TRBD1,CASSDSTGGNSPLHF,TGTGCCAGCAGTGACTCGACAGGGGGCAATTCACCCCTCCACTTT
TRBJ2-7,few,TRBV7-9,-,CASSTIDEQYF,TGTGCCAGCAGCACTATCGACGAGCAGTACTTC
TRBJ2-7,-,TRBV20-1,-,CSARSPRAVESYEQYF,TGCAGTGCTAGATCCCCGAGGGCGGTAGAATCCTACGAGCAGTACTTC
TRBJ1-1,few,TRBV7-9,-,CASSPGPSVLAFF,TGTGCCAGCAGCCCTGGGCCTTCGGTACTGGCTTTCTTT